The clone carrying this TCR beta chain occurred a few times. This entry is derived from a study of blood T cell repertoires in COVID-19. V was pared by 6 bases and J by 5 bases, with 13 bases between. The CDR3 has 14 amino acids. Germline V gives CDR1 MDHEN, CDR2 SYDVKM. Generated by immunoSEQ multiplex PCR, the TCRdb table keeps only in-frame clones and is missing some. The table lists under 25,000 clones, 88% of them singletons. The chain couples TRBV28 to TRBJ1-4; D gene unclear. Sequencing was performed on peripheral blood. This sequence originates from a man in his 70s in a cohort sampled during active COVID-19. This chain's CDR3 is CASSSRGGNEKLFF. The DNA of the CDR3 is TGTGCCAGCAGCTCCCGGGGTGGGAATGAAAAACTGTTTTTT. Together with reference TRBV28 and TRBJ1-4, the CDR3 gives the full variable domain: DVKVTQSSRYLVKRTGEKVFLECVQDMDHENMFWYRQDPGLGLRLIYFSYDVKMKEKGDIPEGYSVSREKKERFSLILESASTNQTSMYLCASSSRGGNEKLFFGSGTQLSVL.